This entry concerns a single TCR beta chain. The sample originates from a study of blood T cell repertoires in COVID-19. TCRdb keeps only in-frame clones here, not all; method: immunoSEQ multiplex PCR. The repertoire has roughly 380,000 clones, about nine tenths of them found once; the top ten carry approximately 1%. Germline values: CDR1 SGHRS, CDR2 YFSETQ. The CDR3 runs to 15 residues. With 0 bases clipped from V and 4 bases from J, the junction kept 4 bases outside the gene matches. The chain joins TRBV5-1 to TRBJ2-1, with 7 bases lining up with TRBD1. Source material: PBMCs or T cells enriched from blood (not recorded which). This clonotype was obtained from a woman under 40 who had been exposed to COVID-19. CDR3 nucleotides: TGCGCCAGCAGCTTGGGGACAGGCAATTACAATGAGCAGTTCTTC. This sequence encodes CASSLGTGNYNEQFF. The complete variable domain, with remaining parts taken from reference TRBV5-1 and TRBJ2-1, reads KAGVTQTPRYLIKTRGQQVTLSCSPISGHRSVSWYQQTPGQGLQFLFEYFSETQRNKGNFPGRFSGRQFSNSRSEMNVSTLELGDSALYLCASSLGTGNYNEQFFGPGTRLTVL.